Listed here are 20 T cell receptor beta chains from one sample, sequenced in a study of T cell responses to AZD1222 COVID-19 vaccine. Sequencing used immunoSEQ multiplex PCR; TCRdb keeps in-frame clones, though not all of them. Of around 70,000 clones in the sample, roughly 87% were seen once. Sequenced material: peripheral blood, taken 28 days after the second AZD1222 dose. All receptors derive from an adult who received the AZD1222 COVID-19 vaccine.

Remarks on this clone: The sample holds other DNA sequences that translate to the same CDR3. The gene calls are TRBV7-2 and TRBJ2-1; D is ambiguous. The germline gives CDR1 SGHTA, CDR2 FQGNSA. The CDR3 spans 15 residues. V shed 0 bases and J shed 0 bases, with 6 bases lying between them. CDR3 sequence: CASSLAVSSYNEQFF. The DNA for the CDR3 is TGTGCCAGCAGCTTAGCGGTGAGCTCCTACAATGAGCAGTTCTTC.

The V call is TRBV4-2, the J call TRBJ1-2; weak D call: TRBD1 (5 bases). CDR1 is LGHNA, CDR2 YNFKEQ, per germline. V was pared by 4 bases and J by 2 bases, with 11 bases between. This CDR3 is built from 14 residues. CDR3 in DNA: TGTGCCAGCAGCCCCGACAGTACCAACTATGGCTACACCTTC. This translates into CASSPDSTNYGYTF.

The chain uses TRBV7-2 and TRBJ1-5; D is perhaps TRBD1 (6 bases). CDR1 is SGHTA, CDR2 FQGNSA, per germline. The CDR3 is made up of 15 amino acids. Deletions cut 5 bases from V and 0 bases from J, with 11 bases between. CDR3 nucleotides: TGTGCCAGCAGCCCCCCGGGGGCTAGCAATCAGCCCCAGCATTTT. Its translation: CASSPPGASNQPQHF.

The V gene is TRBV20-1, the J gene TRBJ2-7; 7 bases are a match to TRBD2. The germline V gene encodes CDR1 DFQATT and CDR2 SNEGSKA (reference sequence). V was pared by 3 bases and J by 5 bases, with 10 bases of the junction left unmatched. The CDR3 runs 14 residues. CDR3 sequence reads: CSASYGPGRDEQYF. For the CDR3, the DNA is TGCAGTGCTAGTTACGGACCTGGGAGGGACGAGCAGTACTTC.

The rearrangement joins TRBV11-1 to TRBJ1-1; no reliable D call. Germline V gene lookup returns CDR1 SGHAT and CDR2 FQDESV (reference sequence). This CDR3 comprises 14 residues. The V gene lost 4 bases and the J gene lost 1 base, with 10 bases spanning the gap. The DNA for the CDR3 is TGTGCCAGCAGCTCCAGGACGGAGAACACTGAAGCTTTCTTT. Amino acids: CASSSRTENTEAFF.

The chain carries TRBV2 and TRBJ1-4; no definite D call. The CDR3 runs 15 residues. CDR1 and CDR2 from the germline V gene are SNHLY and FYNNEI. V was cut by 5 bases and J by 0 bases, with 10 bases left in between. Written as DNA, the CDR3 is TGTGCCAGCAGTTGGTACAGAACAACTAATGAAAAACTGTTTTTT. Residues: CASSWYRTTNEKLFF.

The rearrangement uses TRBV4-3 and TRBJ2-7; TRBD2 is a possible D gene (5 bases). The germline gives CDR1 LGHNA, CDR2 YSLEER. This CDR3 region has 18 residues. The V end was cut by 2 bases, the J end by 5 bases, with 25 bases between. CDR3 loop: CASSQHTPSDSLRDEQYF. CDR3 sequence (DNA): TGCGCCAGCAGCCAACACACCCCCTCGGACTCCTTGAGGGACGAGCAGTACTTC.

This clone was seen a few times. This is likely a read error, given that the CDR3 carries no conserved phenylalanine or tryptophan at its end. It is unclear where the CDR3 begins or ends on the DNA, so no DNA is shown, and the CDR3 is as TCRdb lists it. The chain joins TRBV2 to TRBJ1-1. The CDR3 is 10 amino acids long, termini counted. The germline CDR1 and CDR2 sequences are SNHLY and FYNNEI. This CDR3 reads CASSEALWGI.

Only a few counts were recorded for this clone. The rearrangement links TRBV19 to TRBJ1-1; TRBD1 matches at 8 bases. The germline V gene encodes CDR1 LNHDA and CDR2 SQIVND (reference sequence). Trimming removed 9 bases from V and 4 bases from J; junction bases left unmatched: 13. The CDR3 extends over 15 amino acids. The CDR3 DNA follows: TGTGCCAGCACGATCGGACAGGGAGTGATCACTGAAGCTTTCTTT. Residues: CASTIGQGVITEAFF. Full variable domain (rest looked up from reference TRBV19 and TRBJ1-1): DGGITQSPKYLFRKEGQNVTLSCEQNLNHDAMYWYRQDPGQGLRLIYYSQIVNDFQKGDIAEGYSVSREKKESFPLTVTSAQKNPTAFYLCASTIGQGVITEAFFGQGTRLTVV.

This chain connects TRBV27 to TRBJ1-2, with D hard to call. V was pared by 0 bases and J by 8 bases, with 13 bases between. The CDR3 is 14 residues long. Germline CDR1 and CDR2: MNHEY and SMNVEV (reference sequence). CDR3 coding DNA: TGTGCCAGCAGTTTATCTCGGCAGGCTGGAGGCTACACCTTC. Its translation: CASSLSRQAGGYTF.

The V call is TRBV7-8, the J call TRBJ1-5; 7 bases are a match to TRBD1. The germline V gene encodes CDR1 SGHVS and CDR2 FQNEAQ. The V and J ends lost 1 base and 4 bases, in that order; junction bases with no gene match: 4. The CDR3 spans 15 residues. CDR3 amino acids: CASSLDRGLNQPQHF. In nucleotides, the CDR3 is TGTGCCAGCAGCTTAGACAGGGGCCTTAATCAGCCCCAGCATTTT.

The chain employs TRBV19 and TRBJ1-2, with D hard to call. Trimming stripped 1 base from V and 0 bases from J, with 6 bases between. This CDR3 spans 14 amino acids. Germline V gene sequence: CDR1 LNHDA, CDR2 SQIVND (reference sequence). The CDR3 sequence: CASSIATANYGYTF. The CDR3 nucleotides are TGTGCCAGTAGTATAGCTACGGCTAACTATGGCTACACCTTC.

The table lists this clone with a count of one. The rearrangement uses TRBV7-2 and TRBJ2-5, with TRBD1 identical over 8 bases. The CDR3 covers 13 residues. Germline CDR1 is SGHTA and CDR2 is FQGNSA. The V and J ends lost 4 bases and 4 bases, in that order; junction bases with no gene match: 2. CDR3 DNA: TGTGCCAGCAGCTCAGGACAGGGAGAGACCCAGTACTTC. Encoded protein: CASSSGQGETQYF. The full variable domain, in which reference TRBV7-2 and TRBJ2-5 provide the parts outside the CDR3, is GAGVSQSPSNKVTEKGKDVELRCDPISGHTALYWYRQSLGQGLEFLIYFQGNSAPDKSGLPSDRFSAERTGGSVSTLTIQRTQQEDSAVYLCASSSGQGETQYFGPGTRLLVL.

This clone was seen just once. The CDR3 nucleotides are TGTGCCAGCAGTGTGCAGGGGATCTCTGGGGCCAACGTCCTGACTTTC. Protein product: CASSVQGISGANVLTF. This chain links TRBV6-1 with TRBJ2-6, with a weak D call TRBD1 (6 bases). Between the trimmed V and J ends, which lost 4 bases and 0 bases, there was a span of 10 bases. The CDR3 runs to 16 residues. In germline, CDR1 is MNHNS, CDR2 SASEGT.

The genes are TRBV9 and TRBJ1-2; D might be TRBD1 (6 bases). This CDR3 spans 15 amino acids. Trimming left V 4 bases short and J 8 bases short, with 21 bases between. Germline V gene data show CDR1 as SGDLS and CDR2 as YYNGEE. CDR3 in DNA: TGTGCCAGCAGCTCCCTGTGGGTCAGGGACAACGGCTACACCTTC. Translating gives CASSSLWVRDNGYTF. Variable domain in full (rest from reference TRBV9 and TRBJ1-2): DSGVTQTPKHLITATGQRVTLRCSPRSGDLSVYWYQQSLDQGLQFLIQYYNGEERAKGNILERFSAQQFPDLHSELNLSSLELGDSALYFCASSSLWVRDNGYTFGSGTRLTVV.

In its sample, this clone was seen a few times. The J gene is TRBJ1-1, the V gene TRBV27, with 11 positions matching TRBD1. Trimming took 2 bases from V and 6 from J; bases not matched to a gene: 8. Germline CDR1 and CDR2: MNHEY and SMNVEV (reference sequence). The CDR3 extends over 16 amino acids. CDR3 in DNA: TGTGCCAGCAGTTTAAGGGGACAGGGGGTATTCGCTGAAGCTTTCTTT. Translation gives CASSLRGQGVFAEAFF.

The chain recombines TRBV3-1 (or the pseudogene TRBV3-2) with TRBJ1-5, with 7 bases that match TRBD1. With 4 bases clipped from V and 2 bases from J, the junction kept 5 bases outside the gene matches. The V gene's germline CDR1 is LGHDT and CDR2 YNNKEL (reference sequence). This CDR3 comprises 15 residues. The CDR3 here is CASSPRTGRNQPQHF. The DNA of the CDR3 is TGTGCCAGCAGCCCCCGGACAGGTCGCAATCAGCCCCAGCATTTT.

The chain links TRBV5-1 to TRBJ1-4; D is undetermined. Germline CDR1 reads SGHRS; CDR2 reads YFSETQ. The length of the CDR3 is 16 residues. V was cut by 4 bases and J by 4 bases, with 17 bases left in between. This CDR3 reads CASSRDPRILNEKLFF. Here the CDR3 DNA reads TGCGCCAGCAGCCGCGACCCAAGGATTCTTAATGAAAAACTGTTTTTT.

The rearrangement links TRBV4-2 to TRBJ2-2; 11 bases are a match to TRBD2. With 3 bases clipped from V and 8 bases from J, the junction kept 14 bases outside the gene matches. CDR3 size: 18 residues. The germline gives CDR1 LGHNA, CDR2 YNFKEQ. In DNA, the CDR3 is TGTGCCAGCAGCCACCACTCCGGGACTAGCGGTTTGGGGGGGGAGCTGTTTTTT. Translation gives CASSHHSGTSGLGGELFF.

The chain combines TRBV7-9 with TRBJ1-2, with D perhaps TRBD1 (5 bases). There are 17 residues in the CDR3. V dropped 5 bases and J dropped 1 base, with 20 bases sitting between them. Germline V gene lookup returns CDR1 SEHNR and CDR2 FQNEAQ (reference sequence). The CDR3 is CASSQRLRGNRNYGYTF. The DNA for the CDR3 is TGTGCCAGCAGCCAGCGTTTGAGGGGCAATCGTAACTATGGCTACACCTTC.